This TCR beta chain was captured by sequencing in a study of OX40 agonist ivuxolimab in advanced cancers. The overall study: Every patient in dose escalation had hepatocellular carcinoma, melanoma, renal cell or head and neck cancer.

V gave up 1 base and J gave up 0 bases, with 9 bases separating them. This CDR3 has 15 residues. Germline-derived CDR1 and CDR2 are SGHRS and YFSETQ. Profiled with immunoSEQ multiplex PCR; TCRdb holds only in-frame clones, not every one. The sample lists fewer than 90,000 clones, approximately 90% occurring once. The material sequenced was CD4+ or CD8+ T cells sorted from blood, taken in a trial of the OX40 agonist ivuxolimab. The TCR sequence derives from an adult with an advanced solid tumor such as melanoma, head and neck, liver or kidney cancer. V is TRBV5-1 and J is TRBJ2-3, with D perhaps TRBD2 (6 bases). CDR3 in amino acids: CASSLISGSTDTQYF. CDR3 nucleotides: TGCGCCAGCAGCTTGATTAGCGGAAGCACAGATACGCAGTATTTT.